This T cell receptor (beta chain) was sequenced for a study of radiotherapy plus CTLA-4 blockade in lung cancer. Overall study results and limits: Peripheral blood showed expansion of tumor-derived TCR clones after radiotherapy and ipilimumab. Early clone dynamics of blood T cells, plus interferon-beta, reportedly predicted response best.

Note on this clone: Its antigen is unidentified. One junction end does not reproduce the germline sequence, and a read error may be involved. Other DNA sequences in this sample translate to the same CDR3.

Sequencing used immunoSEQ multiplex PCR; TCRdb keeps in-frame clones, though not all of them. The table shows approximately 94,000 clones, with approximately 82% occurring only once. Those patients who had chemo-refractory metastatic non-small-cell lung cancer were given focal radiation along with CTLA-4 blockade through ipilimumab. There are 13 residues in the CDR3. CDR1 is MDHEN, CDR2 SYDVKM, per germline. The clonotype comes from a human donor with non-small cell lung cancer that progressed on radiotherapy plus ipilimumab. The input for sequencing was peripheral blood, taken from a patient treated with radiotherapy plus ipilimumab. This chain uses TRBV28 with TRBJ1-1, with D unresolved. Here the CDR3 DNA reads TGCGCCAGCGGCGGTTCCATGAACACTGAAGCTTTCTTT. Translating it yields CASGGSMNTEAFF.